The clone carrying this T cell receptor beta chain was counted only a few times. Across 20 to 25 US areas, participants ranged in age from roughly 18 to 95 years. This entry belongs to a study of blood T cell repertoires in COVID-19. Study background: Sources were T cells, B-cell-depleted T cells, or PBMCs; the material itself was cDNA or gDNA.

Using immunoSEQ multiplex PCR, the repertoire was profiled, and TCRdb retains in-frame clones only, with some absent. The sample records about 200,000 clones, about 86% being singletons. The CDR3 sequence is 12 residues long. Trimming cost V 2 bases and J 6 bases, with 7 bases left between them. Sequenced material: PBMCs or T cells enriched from blood (not recorded which). The receptor comes from a woman aged 40 to 50 with acute COVID-19. This chain uses TRBV12-3 or TRBV12-4 with TRBJ2-5, with D maybe TRBD1 (5 bases). The CDR3 here is CASSLQGQTQYF. As DNA, the CDR3 is TGTGCCAGCAGTTTACAGGGTCAGACCCAGTACTTC.